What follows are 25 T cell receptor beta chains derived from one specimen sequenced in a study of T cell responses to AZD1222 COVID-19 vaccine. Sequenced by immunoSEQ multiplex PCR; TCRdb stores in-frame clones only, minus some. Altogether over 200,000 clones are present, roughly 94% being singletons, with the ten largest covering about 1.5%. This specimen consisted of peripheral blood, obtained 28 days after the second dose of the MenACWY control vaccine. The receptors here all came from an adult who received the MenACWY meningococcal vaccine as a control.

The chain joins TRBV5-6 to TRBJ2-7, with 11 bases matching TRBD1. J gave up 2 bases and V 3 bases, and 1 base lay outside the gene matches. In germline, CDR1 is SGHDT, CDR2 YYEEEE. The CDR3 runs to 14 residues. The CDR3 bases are TGTGCCAGCAGCTGGGGACAGGGGGCCTACGAGCAGTACTTC. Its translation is CASSWGQGAYEQYF.

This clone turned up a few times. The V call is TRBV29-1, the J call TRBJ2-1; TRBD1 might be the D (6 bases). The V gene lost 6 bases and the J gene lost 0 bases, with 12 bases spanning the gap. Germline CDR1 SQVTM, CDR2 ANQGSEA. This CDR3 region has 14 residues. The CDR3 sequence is CSVTGTSSYNEQFF. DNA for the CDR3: TGCAGCGTCACCGGGACAAGCTCCTACAATGAGCAGTTCTTC.

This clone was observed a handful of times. DNA of the CDR3: TGTGCCAGCAGCTTACTAGCGGGAGAGCAGTACTTC. Its protein is CASSLLAGEQYF. The rearrangement uses TRBV11-2 and TRBJ2-7, with 9 bases matching TRBD2. Germline V gives CDR1 SGHAT, CDR2 FQNNGV. J gave up 7 bases and V 2 bases, and 0 bases lay outside the gene matches. The CDR3 is 12 amino acids.

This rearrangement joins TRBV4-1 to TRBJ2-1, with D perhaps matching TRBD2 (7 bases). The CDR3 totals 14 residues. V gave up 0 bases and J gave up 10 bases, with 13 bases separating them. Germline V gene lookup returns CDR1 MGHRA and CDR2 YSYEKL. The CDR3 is CASSQDQGGGEQFF. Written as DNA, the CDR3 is TGCGCCAGCAGCCAAGATCAAGGGGGAGGGGAGCAGTTCTTC.

CDR3 sequence reads: CASSLENTGELFF. CDR3 bases: TGTGCCAGCAGCCTAGAGAACACCGGGGAGCTGTTTTTT. The chain is built from TRBV2 and TRBJ2-2; D unresolved. Germline CDR1 is SNHLY and CDR2 is FYNNEI. The CDR3 runs to 13 residues. The ends were cut back, 6 bases at V and 1 base at J, with 6 bases in the middle.

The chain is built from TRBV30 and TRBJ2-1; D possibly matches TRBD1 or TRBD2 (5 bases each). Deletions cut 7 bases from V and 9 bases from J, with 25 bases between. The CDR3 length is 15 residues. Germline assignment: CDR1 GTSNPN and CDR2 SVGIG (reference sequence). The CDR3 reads CASSPGRSYSTEQFF. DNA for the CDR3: TGTGCCTCGTCCCCGGGACGGAGCTACAGTACTGAGCAGTTCTTC.

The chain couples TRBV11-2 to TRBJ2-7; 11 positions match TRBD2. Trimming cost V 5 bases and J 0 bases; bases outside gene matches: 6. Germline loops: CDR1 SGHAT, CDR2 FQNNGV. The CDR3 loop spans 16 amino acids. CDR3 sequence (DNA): TGTGCCAGCAGCCTGGGGACTAGCGGAAGCTCCTACGAGCAGTACTTC. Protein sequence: CASSLGTSGSSYEQYF.

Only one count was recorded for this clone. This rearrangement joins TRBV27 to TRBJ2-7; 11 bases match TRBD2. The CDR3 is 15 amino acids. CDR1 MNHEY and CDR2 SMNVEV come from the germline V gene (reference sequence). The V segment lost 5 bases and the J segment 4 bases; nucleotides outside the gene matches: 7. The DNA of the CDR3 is TGTGCCAGCAGTACTAGCGGGGGCATGGGGTACGAGCAGTACTTC. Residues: CASSTSGGMGYEQYF.

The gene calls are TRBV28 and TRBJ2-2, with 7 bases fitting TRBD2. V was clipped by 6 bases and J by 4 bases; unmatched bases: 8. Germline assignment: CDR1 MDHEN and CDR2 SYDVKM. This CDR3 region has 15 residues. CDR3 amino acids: CASRDSSGPTGELFF. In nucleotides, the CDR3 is TGTGCCAGCAGAGATTCTAGCGGACCCACCGGGGAGCTGTTTTTT.

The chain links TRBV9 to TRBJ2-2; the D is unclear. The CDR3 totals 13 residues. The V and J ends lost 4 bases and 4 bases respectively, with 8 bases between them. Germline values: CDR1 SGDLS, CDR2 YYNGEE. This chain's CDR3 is CASSPATTGELFF. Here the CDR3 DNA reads TGTGCCAGCAGCCCAGCTACCACCGGGGAGCTGTTTTTT. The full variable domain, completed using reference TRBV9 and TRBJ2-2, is DSGVTQTPKHLITATGQRVTLRCSPRSGDLSVYWYQQSLDQGLQFLIQYYNGEERAKGNILERFSAQQFPDLHSELNLSSLELGDSALYFCASSPATTGELFFGEGSRLTVL.

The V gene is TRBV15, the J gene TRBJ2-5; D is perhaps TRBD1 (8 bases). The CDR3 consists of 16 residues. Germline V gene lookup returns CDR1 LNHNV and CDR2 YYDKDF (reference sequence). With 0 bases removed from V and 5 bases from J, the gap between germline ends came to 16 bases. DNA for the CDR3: TGTGCCACCAGCAGAGAGGCCACAGGGGGGGAGGAGACCCAGTACTTC. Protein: CATSREATGGEETQYF.

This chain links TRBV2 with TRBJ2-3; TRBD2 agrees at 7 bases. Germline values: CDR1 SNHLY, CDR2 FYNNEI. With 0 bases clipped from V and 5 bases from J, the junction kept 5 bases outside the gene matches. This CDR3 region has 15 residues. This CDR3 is CASSEAGGSGDTQYF. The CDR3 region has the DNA TGTGCCAGCAGTGAAGCTGGCGGGAGCGGAGATACGCAGTATTTT.

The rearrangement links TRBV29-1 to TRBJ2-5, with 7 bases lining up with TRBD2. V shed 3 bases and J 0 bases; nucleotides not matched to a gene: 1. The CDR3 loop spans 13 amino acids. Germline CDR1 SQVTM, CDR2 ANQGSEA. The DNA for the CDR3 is TGCAGCGTTGAGGGAGGGTACCAAGAGACCCAGTACTTC. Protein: CSVEGGYQETQYF.

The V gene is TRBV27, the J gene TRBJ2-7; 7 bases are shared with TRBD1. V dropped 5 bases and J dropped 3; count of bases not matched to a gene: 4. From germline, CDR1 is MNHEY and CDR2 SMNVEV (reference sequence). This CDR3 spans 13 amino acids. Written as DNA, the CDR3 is TGTGCCAGCAGTGTCAGGACAGGCTACGAGCAGTACTTC. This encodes CASSVRTGYEQYF.

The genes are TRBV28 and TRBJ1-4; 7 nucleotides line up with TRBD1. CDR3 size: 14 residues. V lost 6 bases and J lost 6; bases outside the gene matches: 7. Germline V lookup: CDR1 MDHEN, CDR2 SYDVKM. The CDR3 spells CASSPDRVYEKLFF. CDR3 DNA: TGTGCCAGCAGCCCCGACAGGGTATATGAAAAACTGTTTTTT.

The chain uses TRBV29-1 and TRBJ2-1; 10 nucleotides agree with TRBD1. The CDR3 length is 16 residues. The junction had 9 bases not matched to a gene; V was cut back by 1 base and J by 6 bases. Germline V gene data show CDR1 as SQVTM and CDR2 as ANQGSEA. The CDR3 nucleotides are TGCAGCGTTGAAGTGGGGGGACAGGGGTTCGCCAATGAGCAGTTCTTC. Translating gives CSVEVGGQGFANEQFF.

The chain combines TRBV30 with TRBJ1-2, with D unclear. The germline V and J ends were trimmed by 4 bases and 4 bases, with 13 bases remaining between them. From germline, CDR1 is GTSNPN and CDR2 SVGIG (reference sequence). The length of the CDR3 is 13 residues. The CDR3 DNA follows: TGTGCCTGGACAGACCTCTACCTCTATGGCTACACCTTC. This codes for CAWTDLYLYGYTF.

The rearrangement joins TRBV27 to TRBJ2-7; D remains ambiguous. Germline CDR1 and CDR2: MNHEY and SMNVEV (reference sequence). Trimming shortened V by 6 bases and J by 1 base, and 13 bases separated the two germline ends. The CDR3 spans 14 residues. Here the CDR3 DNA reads TGTGCCAGCAGCCCTGGCGTCGGGTCCTACGAGCAGTACTTC. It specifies CASSPGVGSYEQYF.

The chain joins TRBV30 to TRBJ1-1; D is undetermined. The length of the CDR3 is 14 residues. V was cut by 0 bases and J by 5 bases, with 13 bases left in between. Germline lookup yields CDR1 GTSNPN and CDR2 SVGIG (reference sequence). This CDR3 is CAWSVRPSETEAFF. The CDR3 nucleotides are TGTGCCTGGAGTGTTAGGCCCTCGGAAACTGAAGCTTTCTTT. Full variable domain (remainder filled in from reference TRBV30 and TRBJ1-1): SQTIHQWPATLVQPVGSPLSLECTVEGTSNPNLYWYRQAAGRGLQLLFYSVGIGQISSEVPQNLSASRPQDRQFILSSKKLLLSDSGFYLCAWSVRPSETEAFFGQGTRLTVV.

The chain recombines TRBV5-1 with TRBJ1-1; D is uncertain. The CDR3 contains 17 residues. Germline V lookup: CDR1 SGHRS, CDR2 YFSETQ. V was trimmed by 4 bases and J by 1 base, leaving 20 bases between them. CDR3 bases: TGCGCCAGCAGCCACGGTCAGAGGGCTAGGCCGAACACTGAAGCTTTCTTT. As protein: CASSHGQRARPNTEAFF.

This chain's CDR3 is CAWSQRGPRTGELFF. The CDR3 nucleotides are TGTGCCTGGAGTCAGCGGGGGCCAAGAACCGGGGAGCTGTTTTTT. The chain combines TRBV30 with TRBJ2-2; 8 bases line up with TRBD2. The CDR3 is 15 residues long. The V gene's germline CDR1 is GTSNPN and CDR2 SVGIG (reference sequence). Trimming removed 2 bases from V and 5 bases from J; junction bases left unmatched: 7.

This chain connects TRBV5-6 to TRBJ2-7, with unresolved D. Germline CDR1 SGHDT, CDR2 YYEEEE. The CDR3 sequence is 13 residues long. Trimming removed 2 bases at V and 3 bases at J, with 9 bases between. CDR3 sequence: CASSFGRFYEQYF. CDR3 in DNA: TGTGCCAGCAGCTTTGGCAGGTTCTACGAGCAGTACTTC.

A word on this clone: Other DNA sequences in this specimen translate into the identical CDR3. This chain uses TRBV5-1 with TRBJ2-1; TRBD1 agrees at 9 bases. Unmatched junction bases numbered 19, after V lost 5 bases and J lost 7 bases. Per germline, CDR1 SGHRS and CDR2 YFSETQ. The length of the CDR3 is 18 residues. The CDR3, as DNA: TGCGCCAGCAGGGAGACAGGGGGTCGGGCGGGAGTGCATAATGAGCAGTTCTTC. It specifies CASRETGGRAGVHNEQFF.

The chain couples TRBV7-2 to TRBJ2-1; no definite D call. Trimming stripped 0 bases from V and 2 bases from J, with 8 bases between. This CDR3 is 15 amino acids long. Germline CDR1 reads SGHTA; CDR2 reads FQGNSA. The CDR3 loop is CASSLAWDPYNEQFF. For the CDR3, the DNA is TGTGCCAGCAGCTTAGCCTGGGATCCCTACAATGAGCAGTTCTTC.

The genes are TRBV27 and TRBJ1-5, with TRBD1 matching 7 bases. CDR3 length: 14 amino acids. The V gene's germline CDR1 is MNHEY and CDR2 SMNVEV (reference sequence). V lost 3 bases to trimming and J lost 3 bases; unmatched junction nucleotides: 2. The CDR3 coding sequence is TGTGCCAGCAGTTTGGGACAGAACAATCAGCCCCAGCATTTT. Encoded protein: CASSLGQNNQPQHF.